A single sample is the source of the 29 T cell receptor beta chains below, sequenced in a study of cytomegalovirus exposure and HLA in healthy donors. It was with 60 Vbeta and 13 Jbeta primers that the PCR ran. Sequencing used immunoSEQ multiplex PCR; TCRdb keeps in-frame clones, though not all of them. The top ten clones hold less than 2% of a sample with about 200,000 clones, 65% to 85% of them seen once. The source material was PBMCs. These receptors were collected from a man in his fifties or sixties in good health and CMV-seronegative.

CDR3 bases: TGTGCCAGCAGTCGGGGGACTAGCGGAGAATACGAGCAGTACTTC. Translated: CASSRGTSGEYEQYF. The rearrangement joins TRBV27 to TRBJ2-7, with 11 bases identical to TRBD2. Germline CDR1 and CDR2: MNHEY and SMNVEV (reference sequence). The CDR3 extends over 15 amino acids. Trimming cost V 5 bases and J 4 bases; bases outside gene matches: 7.

This rearrangement joins TRBV25-1 to TRBJ2-7; a possible D gene is TRBD1 (5 bases). Germline CDR1 MGHDK, CDR2 SYGVNS. The CDR3 is 13 residues long. Trimming pared 4 bases from V and 3 bases from J, leaving 10 bases between. The CDR3 bases are TGTGCCAGCAGTGTTCGGACAAACTACGAGCAGTACTTC. Its protein product is CASSVRTNYEQYF.

V usage is TRBV30 and J usage is TRBJ2-7, with D possibly TRBD2 on 6 matching bases. Germline V gene sequence: CDR1 GTSNPN, CDR2 SVGIG (reference sequence). Deletions cut 8 bases from V and 4 bases from J, with 18 bases between. CDR3 size: 13 residues. CDR3 protein: CAAGDLAGYEQYF. The CDR3 nucleotides read TGTGCCGCCGGGGACTTAGCCGGTTACGAGCAGTACTTC.

The chain joins TRBV6-1 to TRBJ2-3, with TRBD1 matching 7 bases. CDR3 length equals 15 residues. V shed 4 bases, J shed 6 bases, and the junction held 10 bases outside the gene matches. Germline values: CDR1 MNHNS, CDR2 SASEGT. In DNA form, the CDR3 reads TGTGCCAGCAGTGCTGGGCCAGGGGGATGGGATACGCAGTATTTT. It encodes CASSAGPGGWDTQYF.

The rearrangement joins TRBV27 to TRBJ1-4, with D possibly being TRBD1 (6 bases). In germline, CDR1 is MNHEY, CDR2 SMNVEV (reference sequence). The V end lost 8 bases, the J end lost 5 bases, and 15 bases lay between the germline ends. The length of the CDR3 is 14 residues. The CDR3 DNA reads TGTGCCAGCTCCAATGGCAGGGGAAATGAAAAACTGTTTTTT. This translates into CASSNGRGNEKLFF.

The rearrangement joins TRBV19 to TRBJ2-1, with D unresolved. Looked up from germline, CDR1 is LNHDA and CDR2 is SQIVND (reference sequence). V lost 6 bases and J lost 7, with 10 bases in between. There are 12 residues in the CDR3. Written as DNA, the CDR3 is TGTGCCAGTAGGACTTCTCGTAATGAGCAGTTCTTC. Translation: CASRTSRNEQFF.

The table lists this clone with a few counts. The V call is TRBV6-6, the J call TRBJ1-1; 10 positions agree with TRBD1. V was pared by 6 bases and J by 8 bases, with 3 bases of the junction left unmatched. In germline, CDR1 is MNHNY, CDR2 SVGAGI (reference sequence). The CDR3 length is 12 residues. The CDR3 protein is CASRDRGQEAFF. The DNA for the CDR3 is TGTGCCAGCAGAGACAGGGGGCAAGAAGCTTTCTTT.

The J gene is TRBJ1-5, the V gene TRBV28; D not certain. Trimming cost V 1 base and J 3 bases, with 7 bases left between them. There are 14 residues in the CDR3. CDR1 and CDR2 from the germline V gene are MDHEN and SYDVKM. As DNA, the CDR3 is TGTGCCAGCAGTTTATCCCTTATCAATCAGCCCCAGCATTTT. Amino acid sequence: CASSLSLINQPQHF.

The rearrangement links TRBV27 to TRBJ2-1, with 11 bases that match TRBD1. The trim removed 5 bases at V and 9 bases at J, leaving 6 bases unmatched. Looked up from germline, CDR1 is MNHEY and CDR2 is SMNVEV (reference sequence). The CDR3 covers 14 residues. The CDR3 sequence: CASSPRTGGSEQFF. As DNA, the CDR3 is TGTGCCAGCAGTCCCAGGACAGGGGGCAGTGAGCAGTTCTTC.

The chain uses TRBV5-1 and TRBJ2-2; D gene uncertain. Between the trimmed V and J ends, which lost 2 bases and 4 bases, there was a span of 3 bases. CDR1 is SGHRS and CDR2 is YFSETQ in the germline V gene. This CDR3 is 12 amino acids long. Here the CDR3 reads CASSFGTGELFF. For the CDR3, the DNA is TGCGCCAGCAGCTTCGGCACCGGGGAGCTGTTTTTT.

The J gene is TRBJ1-2, the V gene TRBV30; 9 bases align to TRBD1. V lost 6 bases, J lost 4 bases, and 9 bases stayed unmatched. The CDR3 is 14 amino acids. Germline V gene sequence: CDR1 GTSNPN, CDR2 SVGIG (reference sequence). The CDR3 sequence: CACGTGNAFYGYTF. The CDR3 region has the DNA TGTGCCTGTGGGACAGGGAATGCCTTCTATGGCTACACCTTC.

This rearrangement joins TRBV4-2 to TRBJ2-2; 12 bases map to TRBD2. CDR1 is LGHNA and CDR2 is YNFKEQ in the germline V gene. This CDR3 has 17 amino acids. J lost 6 bases, V lost 0 bases, and 5 bases had no gene match. The CDR3 spells CASSQEGASGRAGELFF. The CDR3 nucleotides read TGTGCCAGCAGCCAAGAGGGGGCTAGCGGGAGGGCCGGGGAGCTGTTTTTT.

This chain connects TRBV20-1 to TRBJ1-2; the D is unclear. This CDR3 contains 11 residues. Germline V gene lookup returns CDR1 DFQATT and CDR2 SNEGSKA (reference sequence). With 3 bases removed from V and 7 bases from J, the gap between germline ends came to 9 bases. DNA for the CDR3: TGCAGTGCTAGTTCGTCCTCTGGCTACACCTTC. It codes for CSASSSSGYTF.

This sequence joins TRBV27 and TRBJ2-2; TRBD2 agrees at 8 bases. V was pared by 10 bases and J by 2 bases, with 6 bases of the junction left unmatched. The CDR3 is 14 residues long. Germline assignment: CDR1 MNHEY and CDR2 SMNVEV (reference sequence). This CDR3 reads CATATSANTGELFF. The CDR3 DNA is TGTGCCACCGCGACTAGCGCAAACACCGGGGAGCTGTTTTTT.

The V gene is TRBV29-1, the J gene TRBJ1-1; D ambiguous. Germline V lookup: CDR1 SQVTM, CDR2 ANQGSEA. CDR3 length: 13 residues. The germline V and J ends were trimmed by 2 bases and 5 bases, with 12 bases remaining between them. The chain's CDR3 is CSVELGGGTEAFF. CDR3 coding DNA: TGCAGCGTTGAATTGGGAGGAGGTACTGAAGCTTTCTTT.

V gene TRBV6-5 combines with J gene TRBJ2-7; 7 nucleotides align to TRBD1. CDR3 size: 14 residues. Unmatched junction bases numbered 10, after V lost 5 bases and J lost 6 bases. Germline V CDR1 and CDR2: MNHEY, SVGAGI. Here the CDR3 DNA reads TGTGCCAGCAGTGAAACGGGACAGAGAGGCGAGCAGTACTTC. Residues: CASSETGQRGEQYF.

V usage is TRBV12-5 and J usage is TRBJ1-1; the match to TRBD1 covers 9 bases. The junction had 19 bases not matched to a gene; V was cut back by 0 bases and J by 5 bases. The CDR3 length is 20 residues. Looked up from germline, CDR1 is LGHNT and CDR2 is FRNRAP. CDR3 protein: CASGLVRGQGELRSGTEAFF. In DNA, the CDR3 is TGTGCTAGTGGTTTGGTACGGGGACAGGGTGAGCTTCGGTCAGGGACTGAAGCTTTCTTT.

V gene TRBV18 combines with J gene TRBJ1-2; possibly TRBD1 for D (6 bases). V dropped 2 bases and J dropped 3 bases, with 7 bases sitting between them. Germline V lookup: CDR1 KGHSH, CDR2 LQKENI. This CDR3 comprises 13 residues. Here the CDR3 DNA reads TGTGCCAGCTCACCAGCAGGGGACTATGGCTACACCTTC. Protein sequence: CASSPAGDYGYTF.

The sample holds a few counts of this clone. The chain links TRBV28 to TRBJ1-1; 7 bases map to TRBD1. Germline trimming cut 5 bases from V and 7 bases from J; bases unmatched to any gene: 10. Germline V lookup: CDR1 MDHEN, CDR2 SYDVKM. This CDR3 spans 14 amino acids. CDR3 protein: CASSPRTGPVEAFF. In DNA, the CDR3 is TGTGCCAGCAGTCCGAGGACAGGTCCTGTTGAAGCTTTCTTT.

The chain recombines TRBV7-3 with TRBJ2-1, with TRBD2 matching over 11 bases. The CDR3 contains 18 residues. Germline V gene sequence: CDR1 SGHTA, CDR2 FQGTGA. V shed 3 bases and J 6 bases; nucleotides not matched to a gene: 13. DNA of the CDR3: TGTGCCAGCAGCTTCATTTCTTCTAGCGGGAGGACGAGCAATGAGCAGTTCTTC. It yields the protein CASSFISSSGRTSNEQFF.

On this clone itself: One end of the junction does not line up with germline, which may come from a read error. V usage is TRBV5-4 and J usage is TRBJ2-5; 12 bases fit TRBD2. Germline V gene sequence: CDR1 SGHNT, CDR2 YYREEE (reference sequence). CDR3 length: 17 residues. The DNA for the CDR3 is TGTGCCAGCAGCTCTCTTGGAGGACTAGCGGGACGAGAGGCCCAGTACTTC. It encodes CASSSLGGLAGREAQYF.

The V gene is TRBV10-3, the J gene TRBJ2-2; no clear D. The CDR3 runs 14 residues. Trimming shortened V by 6 bases and J by 5 bases, and 13 bases separated the two germline ends. Germline V lookup: CDR1 ENHRY, CDR2 SYGVKD. CDR3 bases: TGTGCCATCAGAGAAGAGGTTCGAACCGGGGAGCTGTTTTTT. Its protein is CAIREEVRTGELFF.

The chain combines TRBV28 with TRBJ1-1, with TRBD1 matching 7 bases. CDR3 length: 14 residues. The V and J ends lost 8 bases and 4 bases, in that order; junction bases with no gene match: 10. Germline CDR1 reads MDHEN; CDR2 reads SYDVKM. The CDR3 bases are TGTGCCAGCTCTGACAGGGTTCCGAGCACTGAAGCTTTCTTT. It translates to CASSDRVPSTEAFF.

V gene TRBV10-2 combines with J gene TRBJ2-7, with 7 bases aligning to TRBD1. J lost 5 bases, V lost 6 bases, and 4 bases had no gene match. The CDR3 is made up of 12 amino acids. Per germline, CDR1 WSHSY and CDR2 SAAADI. The CDR3 region has the DNA TGCGCCAGCAGCCACAGGGGCGACGAGCAGTACTTC. Encoded protein: CASSHRGDEQYF.

The chain uses TRBV19 and TRBJ2-5; the match to TRBD2 covers 7 bases. V shed 1 base, J shed 11 bases, and the junction held 16 bases outside the gene matches. Per germline, CDR1 LNHDA and CDR2 SQIVND (reference sequence). The CDR3 length is 16 residues. In DNA form, the CDR3 reads TGTGCCAGTAGTATAGCCACCGGGACTATCTCACGGGAGCAGTACTTC. Amino acid sequence: CASSIATGTISREQYF.

This clone was counted a few times. This chain links TRBV15 with TRBJ2-1, with 10 bases lining up with TRBD2. CDR1 and CDR2 from the germline V gene are LNHNV and YYDKDF (reference sequence). With 0 bases clipped from V and 6 bases from J, the junction kept 5 bases outside the gene matches. The CDR3 totals 16 residues. The CDR3 here is CATSREGLAGANEQFF. DNA for the CDR3: TGTGCCACCAGCAGAGAGGGGCTAGCGGGAGCCAATGAGCAGTTCTTC. Looking up the rest from reference TRBV15 and TRBJ2-1 gives the full variable domain: DAMVIQNPRYQVTQFGKPVTLSCSQTLNHNVMYWYQQKSSQAPKLLFHYYDKDFNNEADTPDNFQSRRPNTSFCFLDIRSPGLGDTAMYLCATSREGLAGANEQFFGPGTRLTVL.

The chain employs TRBV2 and TRBJ2-2, with TRBD1 as a possible D gene (5 bases). CDR3 length: 14 amino acids. In germline, CDR1 is SNHLY, CDR2 FYNNEI. V lost 6 bases, J lost 0 bases, and 8 bases lay in between. The CDR3 DNA is TGTGCCAGCAGGACAGACTCGAACACCGGGGAGCTGTTTTTT. Translated: CASRTDSNTGELFF.

The chain has TRBV25-1 and TRBJ2-3; D remains ambiguous. The CDR3 is 14 amino acids. CDR1 is MGHDK, CDR2 SYGVNS, per germline. V lost 3 bases, J lost 0 bases, and 7 bases lay in between. The CDR3 is CASSDSGSTDTQYF. DNA of the CDR3: TGTGCCAGCAGTGATTCCGGGAGCACAGATACGCAGTATTTT.

V is TRBV6-1 and J is TRBJ2-2; the match to TRBD1 covers 7 bases. CDR1 and CDR2 from the germline V gene are MNHNS and SASEGT. V lost 10 bases and J lost 2; bases outside the gene matches: 7. There are 14 residues in the CDR3. CDR3 coding DNA: TGTGCCACCCGAGACAGGGTAAACACCGGGGAGCTGTTTTTT. Its protein is CATRDRVNTGELFF.